A single sample is the source of the 29 T cell receptor beta chains below, sequenced in a study of T-cell reconstitution after alpha-beta-depleted transplantation in children. Preparation of the TCRbeta library used unique molecular identifiers. TCRdb fed the PCR reads into MiXCR, producing one record per CDR3 protein. Of about 980,000 distinct CDR3 sequences in the sample, about 26% were seen once. The input for sequencing was PBMCs, mostly from graft donor cells, taken 360 days after TCRalphabeta/CD19-depleted stem cell transplant. All receptors derive from a boy in the first two years of life who had a stem cell transplant for SCID, so the T cells may come from the graft donor.

This clonotype has a handful of counts. The chain combines TRBV7-9 with TRBJ2-1, with 8 bases lining up with TRBD1. The CDR3 extends over 17 amino acids. From germline, CDR1 is SEHNR and CDR2 FQNEAQ (reference sequence). J gave up 6 bases and V 0 bases, and 10 bases lay outside the gene matches. The CDR3, as DNA: TGTGCCAGCAGCTTAGCGTGGAAGGACAGGGCATTCAATGAGCAGTTCTTC. Residues: CASSLAWKDRAFNEQFF.

V usage is TRBV20-1 and J usage is TRBJ1-1, with D possibly being TRBD1 (5 bases). The germline V and J ends were trimmed by 1 base and 5 bases, with 11 bases remaining between them. Germline CDR1 and CDR2: DFQATT and SNEGSKA (reference sequence). The length of the CDR3 is 13 residues. For the CDR3, the DNA is TGCAGTGCTAGAGTCTCCTGGGGGACTGAAGCTTTCTTT. This encodes CSARVSWGTEAFF.

The chain carries TRBV5-1 and TRBJ2-7; 9 nucleotides match TRBD1. Germline assignment: CDR1 SGHRS and CDR2 YFSETQ. The CDR3 has 15 amino acids. V lost 0 bases and J lost 3; bases outside the gene matches: 4. The CDR3 nucleotides read TGCGCCAGCAGCTTGGGCGGGACAGGGAACTACGAGCAGTACTTC. Protein sequence: CASSLGGTGNYEQYF. Together with reference TRBV5-1 and TRBJ2-7, the CDR3 gives the full variable domain: KAGVTQTPRYLIKTRGQQVTLSCSPISGHRSVSWYQQTPGQGLQFLFEYFSETQRNKGNFPGRFSGRQFSNSRSEMNVSTLELGDSALYLCASSLGGTGNYEQYFGPGTRLTVT.

The chain recombines TRBV20-1 with TRBJ2-7; TRBD2 matches at 8 bases. CDR1 and CDR2 (germline): DFQATT, SNEGSKA (reference sequence). V shed 4 bases, J shed 3 bases, and the junction held 14 bases outside the gene matches. CDR3 size: 16 residues. The CDR3 DNA is TGCAGTGCTAATGTGTGGAGCGGGGGCGGAGACTACGAGCAGTACTTC. It translates to CSANVWSGGGDYEQYF.

The chain combines TRBV12-3 or TRBV12-4 with TRBJ2-7; 9 positions match TRBD2. This CDR3 spans 17 amino acids. Losses at the gene ends were 2 bases for V and 2 bases for J; bases not matched to a gene: 10. The CDR3 DNA follows: TGTGCCAGCAGTTTAACTCGGGGCGGGGGGGACCCCTACGAGCAGTACTTC. This codes for CASSLTRGGGDPYEQYF.

The V and J genes are TRBV6-1 and TRBJ1-4; TRBD1 might be the D (5 bases). Trimming took 7 bases from V and 4 from J, leaving 10 bases between them. This CDR3 contains 13 residues. Germline V gene sequence: CDR1 MNHNS, CDR2 SASEGT. CDR3 coding DNA: TGTGCCAGCACCCGCAGGGTTAATGAAAAACTGTTTTTT. Its protein is CASTRRVNEKLFF.

Only a few counts were recorded for this clonotype. The rearrangement joins TRBV28 to TRBJ2-7; 8 nucleotides match TRBD2. CDR3 length: 13 residues. Germline-derived CDR1 and CDR2 are MDHEN and SYDVKM. With V trimmed by 3 bases and J by 7 bases, 5 bases remained unmatched. The CDR3 region is CASSFISGAEQYF. As DNA, the CDR3 is TGTGCCAGCAGTTTTATTAGCGGGGCGGAGCAGTACTTC.

There are a few counts of this clonotype. The gene calls are TRBV12-3 or TRBV12-4 and TRBJ2-2, with D possibly matching TRBD1 (7 bases). V lost 5 bases and J lost 5, with 15 bases in between. CDR3 size: 15 residues. Here the CDR3 reads CASSRQGGLTGELFF. CDR3 DNA: TGTGCCAGCAGTCGACAGGGAGGTCTTACCGGGGAGCTGTTTTTT.

This clonotype was seen a handful of times. The rearrangement joins TRBV28 to TRBJ2-2, with a possible D match to TRBD2 (7 bases). Germline V gene lookup returns CDR1 MDHEN and CDR2 SYDVKM. There are 17 residues in the CDR3. With 5 bases removed from V and 6 bases from J, the gap between germline ends came to 22 bases. For the CDR3, the DNA is TGTGCCAGCAGTCCACCCGAGGGGGGGCTAGCGGCCGGGGAGCTGTTTTTT. It encodes CASSPPEGGLAAGELFF.

V gene TRBV7-9 combines with J gene TRBJ2-3; TRBD1 aligns across 10 bases. This CDR3 is 15 amino acids long. Germline V lookup: CDR1 SEHNR, CDR2 FQNEAQ (reference sequence). The V and J ends lost 8 bases and 5 bases, in that order; junction bases with no gene match: 10. In DNA form, the CDR3 reads TGTGCCAGCGATCGACAGGGGGCGTATGGAGATACGCAGTATTTT. As protein: CASDRQGAYGDTQYF. The variable domain in full, with the rest retrieved from reference TRBV7-9 and TRBJ2-3, is DTGVSQNPRHKITKRGQNVTFRCDPISEHNRLYWYRQTLGQGPEFLTYFQNEAQLEKSRLLSDRFSAERPKGSFSTLEIQRTEQGDSAMYLCASDRQGAYGDTQYFGPGTRLTVL.

There are a few counts of this clonotype. V is TRBV3-1 and J is TRBJ2-3; weak D call: TRBD2 (5 bases). Germline CDR1 reads LGHDT; CDR2 reads YNNKEL (reference sequence). V lost 3 bases, J lost 5 bases, and 24 bases lay in between. The CDR3 is made up of 18 amino acids. In DNA, the CDR3 is TGTGCCAGCAGCCAGCGACTCCGGACGGGGTATATTGGAGATACGCAGTATTTT. This translates into CASSQRLRTGYIGDTQYF.

This clonotype came up many times. The CDR3 bases are TGTGCCAGCAGTTTATCCCGACGGGATGGGGAAGAGACCCAGTACTTC. Translated: CASSLSRRDGEETQYF. The V call is TRBV12-3 or TRBV12-4, the J call TRBJ2-5; possible D gene TRBD2, 5 bases. The length of the CDR3 is 16 residues. With 2 bases removed from V and 3 bases from J, the gap between germline ends came to 16 bases.

Only a few counts were recorded for this clonotype. The rearrangement uses TRBV12-5 and TRBJ1-1, with D uncertain. The CDR3 has 12 amino acids. V was pared by 7 bases and J by 4 bases, with 10 bases between. Germline CDR1 reads LGHNT; CDR2 reads FRNRAP. The DNA for the CDR3 is TGTGCTAGTGCCGACCCCGGCACTGAAGCTTTCTTT. It yields the protein CASADPGTEAFF.

This clonotype was observed a few times. The chain employs TRBV5-1 and TRBJ2-1, with TRBD2 identical over 12 bases. The CDR3 extends over 16 amino acids. Looked up from germline, CDR1 is SGHRS and CDR2 is YFSETQ. J lost 2 bases, V lost 4 bases, and 4 bases had no gene match. Written as DNA, the CDR3 is TGCGCCAGCAGCACTAGCGGGGGGATGACCTACAATGAGCAGTTCTTC. It yields the protein CASSTSGGMTYNEQFF.

A few counts support this clonotype. The rearrangement links TRBV5-1 to TRBJ2-2, with 10 bases matching TRBD2. This CDR3 spans 15 amino acids. The germline gives CDR1 SGHRS, CDR2 YFSETQ. The ends lost 0 bases at V and 10 bases at J; junction bases unmatched: 6. CDR3 DNA: TGCGCCAGCAGCTTGGAACTAGCGGGGCCCGCGGAGCTGTTTTTT. This translates into CASSLELAGPAELFF.

The rearrangement links TRBV4-2 to TRBJ2-1, with TRBD2 as a possible D gene (5 bases). V was pared by 6 bases and J by 3 bases, with 12 bases between. Germline CDR1 is LGHNA and CDR2 is YNFKEQ. The CDR3 consists of 14 residues. This chain's CDR3 is CASREDSVYNEQFF. CDR3 coding DNA: TGTGCCAGCAGGGAGGACTCGGTCTACAATGAGCAGTTCTTC.

The chain joins TRBV7-9 to TRBJ2-3; D may be TRBD1 or TRBD2 (5 bases each). Germline assignment: CDR1 SEHNR and CDR2 FQNEAQ (reference sequence). The V and J ends lost 2 bases and 1 base respectively, with 13 bases between them. This CDR3 contains 16 residues. The CDR3 sequence is CASSLTGTPGTDTQYF. The CDR3, as DNA: TGTGCCAGCAGCTTAACGGGGACCCCTGGCACAGATACGCAGTATTTT.

This clonotype turned up a few times. The chain has TRBV20-1 and TRBJ2-6; D gene uncertain. Between the trimmed V and J ends, which lost 4 bases and 3 bases, there was a span of 4 bases. The CDR3 runs 12 residues. Germline CDR1 DFQATT, CDR2 SNEGSKA (reference sequence). CDR3 sequence: CSAISGANVLTF. The CDR3 nucleotides are TGCAGTGCTATCAGTGGGGCCAACGTCCTGACTTTC.

This clonotype was seen only a few times. The chain is built from TRBV5-1 and TRBJ1-1; D possibly corresponds to TRBD1 (6 bases). Trimming removed 5 bases from V and 6 bases from J, with 14 bases in between. From germline, CDR1 is SGHRS and CDR2 YFSETQ. The CDR3 spans 13 residues. CDR3 loop: CASRGHPDAEAFF. The CDR3 DNA follows: TGCGCCAGCAGGGGACACCCCGACGCTGAAGCTTTCTTT.

This clonotype was seen a few times. The chain employs TRBV12-3 or TRBV12-4 and TRBJ1-6, with D perhaps TRBD1 (5 bases). Trimming cost V 3 bases and J 1 base, with 7 bases left between them. CDR3 length equals 15 residues. CDR3 amino acids: CASSFGGSYNSPLHF. The CDR3 nucleotides are TGTGCCAGCAGTTTCGGGGGGTCCTATAATTCACCCCTCCACTTT.

The J gene is TRBJ2-5, the V gene TRBV11-1, with 7 bases matching TRBD2. V dropped 3 bases and J dropped 2; count of bases not matched to a gene: 6. The CDR3 runs to 15 residues. The germline CDR1 and CDR2 sequences are SGHAT and FQDESV (reference sequence). For the CDR3, the DNA is TGTGCCAGCAGCTTTCTTCGACTAGCACAAGAGACCCAGTACTTC. Translating gives CASSFLRLAQETQYF.

The genes are TRBV29-1 and TRBJ1-1, with D possibly TRBD1 on 6 matching bases. Germline CDR1 is SQVTM and CDR2 is ANQGSEA. The germline V and J ends were trimmed by 3 bases and 1 base, with 12 bases remaining between them. This CDR3 has 14 amino acids. The CDR3 protein is CSVERGTWNTEAFF. DNA for the CDR3: TGCAGCGTTGAGAGGGGGACGTGGAACACTGAAGCTTTCTTT.

The V call is TRBV5-1, the J call TRBJ2-7; 12 nucleotides match TRBD2. Germline V gene lookup returns CDR1 SGHRS and CDR2 YFSETQ. The CDR3 length is 17 residues. Trimming at V came to 2 bases and at J to 6 bases, leaving 12 bases not matched to a gene. CDR3 in amino acids: CASSFRSNGLAGSEQYF. The CDR3 bases are TGCGCCAGCAGCTTTCGATCAAACGGACTAGCGGGGTCCGAGCAGTACTTC.

A few counts support this clonotype. V gene TRBV12-3 or TRBV12-4 combines with J gene TRBJ2-7, with D possibly matching TRBD1 (6 bases). CDR3 length: 12 amino acids. Trimming pared 6 bases from V and 4 bases from J, leaving 10 bases between. CDR3 loop: CASSYRVYEQYF. For the CDR3, the DNA is TGTGCCAGCAGCTACAGGGTTTACGAGCAGTACTTC.

The chain has TRBV7-7 and TRBJ2-2; D uncertain. V lost 8 bases to trimming and J lost 0 bases, with 7 bases between them. In germline, CDR1 is SSHAT, CDR2 FNYEAQ (reference sequence). The CDR3 consists of 13 residues. In DNA, the CDR3 is TGTGCCAGCGGTCACTCGAACACCGGGGAGCTGTTTTTT. Translated: CASGHSNTGELFF.

This chain uses TRBV5-1 with TRBJ2-1; 13 bases are a match to TRBD2. Per germline, CDR1 SGHRS and CDR2 YFSETQ. The CDR3 spans 15 residues. Trimming cost V 3 bases and J 13 bases; bases outside gene matches: 10. CDR3 in amino acids: CASSCRTSGGQVQFF. CDR3 bases: TGCGCCAGCAGCTGCCGGACTAGCGGGGGCCAAGTACAGTTCTTC.

This clonotype was seen a single time. The rearrangement links TRBV5-5 to TRBJ2-5; perhaps TRBD2 as D (5 bases). Trimming took off 4 bases at V and 1 base at J, with 17 bases between the two ends. This CDR3 comprises 16 residues. The germline V gene has CDR1 SGHKS and CDR2 YYEKEE (reference sequence). CDR3 sequence: CASSLEARQPQETQYF. CDR3 coding DNA: TGTGCCAGCAGCCTGGAGGCGCGGCAGCCCCAAGAGACCCAGTACTTC.

The gene calls are TRBV4-2 and TRBJ1-2; no clear D. The germline V and J ends were trimmed by 2 bases and 3 bases, with 13 bases remaining between them. The CDR3 runs 15 residues. The V gene's germline CDR1 is LGHNA and CDR2 YNFKEQ. The CDR3 DNA reads as TGTGCCAGCAGCCAATTGTTCAAGGGTCACTATGGCTACACCTTC. This sequence encodes CASSQLFKGHYGYTF.

This clonotype has a count of ten or more. The V and J genes are TRBV5-1 and TRBJ1-5; D not certain. Germline V gene data show CDR1 as SGHRS and CDR2 as YFSETQ. The CDR3 is 13 residues long. V was pared by 4 bases and J by 4 bases, with 9 bases between. CDR3 sequence reads: CASSLIPNQPQHF. CDR3 nucleotide sequence: TGCGCCAGCAGCCTTATCCCGAATCAGCCCCAGCATTTT.